This is a list of T cell receptor beta chains from one sample in a study of CD8 T cells in Susac syndrome. Using its own MiXCR run on the immunoSEQ multiplex PCR reads, TCRdb lists one record per CDR3 protein. The data show fewer than 65,000 distinct CDR3 sequences, around 94% seen once. Sample: CD8+ T cells from PBMCs. The receptors were sampled from a human donor in good health. The CDR3 runs from the conserved cysteine through the conserved F or W. D genes are given only for firm matches.

TRBV11-2	TRBJ2-1	NA	CASSWTIDRDNEQFF
TRBV3-1	TRBJ1-1	TRBD1	CASSQGRDRGGGTEAFF
TRBV29-1	TRBJ2-1	TRBD1	CSVSGTGGPVLRYNEQFF
TRBV7-6	TRBJ2-1	NA	CASSLGPRGGGSYNEQFF
TRBV20-1	TRBJ1-1	NA	CSARPDGAGWAEAFF
TRBV5-1	TRBJ2-5	TRBD1	CASSLTGGAETQYF
TRBV6-2/TRBV6-3	TRBJ2-7	NA	CASSYPLSGTATYEQYF
TRBV27	TRBJ1-1	TRBD1	CASSESGTGGHEAFF
TRBV5-6	TRBJ1-6	NA	CASRQQGLYNSPLHF
TRBV19	TRBJ2-3	NA	CASSIVPYATDTQYF
TRBV28	TRBJ2-3	NA	CASSGVMYTDTQYF
TRBV4-3	TRBJ2-7	NA	CASSQAPSGEQYF
TRBV27	TRBJ1-1	NA	CASSLSGQPGYTEAFF
TRBV18	TRBJ1-2	TRBD1	CASSVYRGRGYTF
TRBV4-3	TRBJ2-7	NA	CASSQELTSDEQYF
TRBV7-3	TRBJ2-2	TRBD1	CASSPWGDRDDTGELFF
TRBV19	TRBJ2-5	NA	CASSISTGQETQYF
TRBV27	TRBJ2-1	NA	CASSLSRGWGPFGGPNEQFF
TRBV5-1	TRBJ2-1	NA	CASSPSIGYAYNEQFF
TRBV12-3/TRBV12-4	TRBJ2-3	NA	CASSTSRDPRGTDTQYF
TRBV29-1	TRBJ1-4	NA	CSVEVGGKLFF
TRBV5-4	TRBJ1-1	NA	CASSLASEFHTEAFF
TRBV5-6	TRBJ1-2	NA	CASSFGDYGYTF
TRBV2	TRBJ2-3	NA	CASSPTLDAGTDTQYF
TRBV19	TRBJ1-5	NA	CASVASGNQPQHF
TRBV4-3	TRBJ1-2	NA	CASSQDRADGGYGYTF
TRBV29-1	TRBJ2-7	NA	CSVEAGPYEQYF